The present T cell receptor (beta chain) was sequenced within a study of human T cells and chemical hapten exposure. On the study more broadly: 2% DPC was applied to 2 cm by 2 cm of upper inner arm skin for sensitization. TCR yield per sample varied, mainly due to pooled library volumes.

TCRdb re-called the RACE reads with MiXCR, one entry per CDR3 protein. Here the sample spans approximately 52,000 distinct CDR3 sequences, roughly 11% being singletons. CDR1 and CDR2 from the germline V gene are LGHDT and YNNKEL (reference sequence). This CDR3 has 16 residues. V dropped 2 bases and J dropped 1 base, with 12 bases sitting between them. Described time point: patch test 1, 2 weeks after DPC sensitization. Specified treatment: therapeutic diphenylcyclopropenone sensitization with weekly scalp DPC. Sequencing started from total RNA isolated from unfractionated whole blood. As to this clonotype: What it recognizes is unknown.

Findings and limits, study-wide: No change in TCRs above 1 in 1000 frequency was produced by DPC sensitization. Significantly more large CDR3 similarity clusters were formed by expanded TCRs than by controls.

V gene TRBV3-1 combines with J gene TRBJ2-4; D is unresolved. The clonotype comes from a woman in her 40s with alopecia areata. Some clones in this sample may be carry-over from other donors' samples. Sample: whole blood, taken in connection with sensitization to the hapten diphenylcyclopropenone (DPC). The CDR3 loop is CASSQSEYRAKNIQYF. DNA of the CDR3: TGTGCCAGCAGCCAATCGGAGTATAGGGCCAAAAACATTCAGTACTTC. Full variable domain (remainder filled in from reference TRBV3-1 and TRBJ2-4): DTAVSQTPKYLVTQMGNDKSIKCEQNLGHDTMYWYKQDSKKFLKIMFSYNNKELIINETVPNRFSPKSPDKAHLNLHINSLELGDSAVYFCASSQSEYRAKNIQYFGAGTRLSVL.